This T cell receptor beta chain was observed in a study of CD8+ T cells in alopecia areata. Whole-study context: Oral tofacitinib (5 to 10 mg twice daily) was administered to treated patients. Study-wide results and caveats: Among the 100 top clones, expanded CD8+ clones, like scalp clonality, were significantly decreased by tofacitinib. Scalp lesions, especially in alopecia totalis/universalis, had higher clonality than normal scalp.

A remark on this clone: The antigen is unknown.

RNA was isolated and reverse transcribed to cDNA, the sequencing template. The data were produced by immunoSEQ multiplex PCR, yet TCRdb's version contains in-frame clones alone and is incomplete. Of 250,000 to 300,000 clones listed, roughly 64% are singletons. Treatment: oral pan-JAK inhibitor, 5-10 mg twice daily. This receptor was identified in a human donor with alopecia areata. Sequences were derived from CD4+ T cells sorted from blood, sampled at week 24, from a patient treated with tofacitinib.

The CDR3: CASSPLREGRGETQYF. The CDR3 nucleotides read TGCGCCAGCAGCCCACTCCGCGAGGGCCGTGGGGAGACCCAGTACTTC. The V and J genes are TRBV4-1 and TRBJ2-5; maybe TRBD2 (5 bases). This CDR3 contains 16 residues. CDR1 MGHRA and CDR2 YSYEKL come from the germline V gene. Trimming pared 4 bases from V and 5 bases from J, leaving 20 bases between.